The 28 T cell receptor beta chains listed next were all sequenced from one sample in a study of T cells after posttransplantation cyclophosphamide. Repertoires were generated with immunoSEQ multiplex PCR, while TCRdb's copy carries only in-frame clones and drops some. The table records about 43,000 clones, around 90% of them present only once. Cyclophosphamide on days +3 and +4 followed busulfan-fludarabine conditioning and a marrow graft. The material sequenced was PBMCs, taken just over 60 days after allogeneic stem cell transplant with posttransplant cyclophosphamide. Source of these receptors: a male patient aged 60-69 years who received an allogeneic stem cell transplant from a related donor and was CMV-positive. Some T cells may be provided by the graft donor.

The chain links TRBV6-5 to TRBJ1-1; D gene uncertain. This CDR3 spans 12 amino acids. Germline CDR1 and CDR2: MNHEY and SVGAGI. Between the trimmed V and J ends, which lost 7 bases and 1 base, there was a span of 7 bases. CDR3 in amino acids: CASKGRNTEAFF. CDR3 coding DNA: TGTGCCAGCAAAGGGAGGAACACTGAAGCTTTCTTT.

The chain combines TRBV18 with TRBJ1-1; D uncertain. Trimming removed 10 bases from V and 2 bases from J, with 8 bases in between. Germline V gene data show CDR1 as KGHSH and CDR2 as LQKENI. CDR3 size: 11 residues. In DNA form, the CDR3 reads TGTGCCACCGCAGGTAACACTGAAGCTTTCTTT. Translation: CATAGNTEAFF. The full variable domain, with the rest looked up from reference TRBV18 and TRBJ1-1, is NAGVMQNPRHLVRRRGQEARLRCSPMKGHSHVYWYRQLPEEGLKFMVYLQKENIIDESGMPKERFSAEFPKEGPSILRIQQVVRGDSAAYFCATAGNTEAFFGQGTRLTVV.

The chain couples TRBV5-1 to TRBJ2-5, with 9 bases identical to TRBD1. The better agreement between TRBJ2-7 and the DNA end casts doubt on the J call. This CDR3 has 14 amino acids. Germline V lookup: CDR1 SGHRS, CDR2 YFSETQ. CDR3: CASSFTGGIDEQYF. The CDR3 DNA follows: TGCGCCAGCAGCTTCACAGGGGGCATCGACGAGCAGTACTTC.

The chain joins TRBV30 to TRBJ2-7; TRBD2 is a possible D gene (5 bases). V shed 5 bases and J shed 5 bases, with 19 bases lying between them. The CDR3 loop spans 14 amino acids. Germline V gene sequence: CDR1 GTSNPN, CDR2 SVGIG (reference sequence). The CDR3 sequence: CAWGPADHLNEQYF. CDR3 bases: TGTGCCTGGGGCCCAGCGGACCACCTGAACGAGCAGTACTTC. Based on the CDR3 plus reference TRBV30 and TRBJ2-7, the full variable domain is SQTIHQWPATLVQPVGSPLSLECTVEGTSNPNLYWYRQAAGRGLQLLFYSVGIGQISSEVPQNLSASRPQDRQFILSSKKLLLSDSGFYLCAWGPADHLNEQYFGPGTRLTVT.

The V call is TRBV5-4, the J call TRBJ2-7, with D tentatively TRBD1 (6 bases). Germline V CDR1 and CDR2: SGHNT, YYREEE (reference sequence). The germline V and J ends were trimmed by 1 base and 1 base, with 15 bases remaining between them. The CDR3 spans 16 residues. The CDR3 loop is CASSLFQGIISYEQYF. The DNA for the CDR3 is TGTGCCAGCAGCTTGTTCCAGGGGATTATTTCCTACGAGCAGTACTTC. Drawing the rest from reference TRBV5-4 and TRBJ2-7, the complete variable domain is ETGVTQSPTHLIKTRGQQVTLRCSSQSGHNTVSWYQQALGQGPQFIFQYYREEENGRGNFPPRFSGLQFPNYSSELNVNALELDDSALYLCASSLFQGIISYEQYFGPGTRLTVT.

V gene TRBV5-1 combines with J gene TRBJ2-3, with a tentative D call TRBD2 (6 bases). CDR1 is SGHRS and CDR2 is YFSETQ in the germline V gene. V lost 0 bases and J 3 bases, leaving 11 bases between the germline ends. The CDR3 covers 15 residues. The CDR3, as DNA: TGCGCCAGCAGCTTGGGTCGGGGGACGACAGATACGCAGTATTTT. Its translation is CASSLGRGTTDTQYF.

Concerning this clone itself: Additional DNA sequences in this sample encode the identical CDR3. V and J are TRBV11-2 and TRBJ1-3; tentative D call: TRBD1 (5 bases). CDR3 length: 15 amino acids. The germline V gene encodes CDR1 SGHAT and CDR2 FQNNGV. The V gene lost 4 bases and the J gene lost 4 bases, with 14 bases spanning the gap. The CDR3 nucleotides are TGTGCCAGCAGCTCACAGGTTGGGGCCGGAAACACCATATATTTT. Protein product: CASSSQVGAGNTIYF.

This chain uses TRBV11-3 with TRBJ1-4; 7 bases line up with TRBD1. CDR1 and CDR2 (germline): SGHNT, YENEEA. The CDR3 runs 15 residues. J was trimmed by 8 bases and V by 7 bases; bases with no gene match: 13. Written as DNA, the CDR3 is TGTGCCAGCACCGTTACGAGGGACAGTGGAGAAAAACTGTTTTTT. Translation: CASTVTRDSGEKLFF.

About this clone itself: One end of the junction fails to match germline, which may point to a read error. The CDR3 DNA is TGTGCCAGCAACTTAGCGGGACAGGGGGAAGAGACCCAGTACTTC. Protein product: CASNLAGQGEETQYF. The rearrangement links TRBV13 to TRBJ2-5, with 11 bases matching TRBD1. CDR3 length: 15 amino acids. Germline CDR1 PRHDT, CDR2 FYEKMQ (reference sequence).

The V and J genes are TRBV5-1 and TRBJ2-5, with D possibly matching TRBD1 (5 bases). V was shortened by 6 bases and J by 0 bases, with 21 bases between the two germline ends. There are 17 residues in the CDR3. CDR1 is SGHRS, CDR2 YFSETQ, per germline. The CDR3 nucleotides read TGCGCCAGCACGCCACAGGCACTAAGTGGTTACCAAGAGACCCAGTACTTC. Amino acid sequence: CASTPQALSGYQETQYF.

Comments on this clone: The identical CDR3 is also encoded by other nucleotide sequences in the sample. The rearrangement joins TRBV6-5 to TRBJ2-1; TRBD1 matches 8 bases. The ends lost 6 bases at V and 7 bases at J; junction bases unmatched: 2. This CDR3 spans 12 amino acids. Germline-derived CDR1 and CDR2 are MNHEY and SVGAGI. The CDR3 coding sequence is TGTGCCAGCAGGAGACAGGGGAATGAGCAGTTCTTC. Translation gives CASRRQGNEQFF.

CDR3 sequence: CASSLGQGSGEQYF. CDR3 nucleotides: TGCGCCAGCAGCTTGGGCCAGGGCAGTGGGGAGCAGTACTTC. V and J are TRBV5-1 and TRBJ2-7, with D possibly being TRBD1 (5 bases). CDR3 length: 14 amino acids. Germline CDR1 SGHRS, CDR2 YFSETQ. V was cut by 0 bases and J by 7 bases, with 14 bases left in between.

This chain connects TRBV30 to TRBJ1-4, with D possibly TRBD1 on 5 matching bases. V lost 4 bases and J lost 10, with 19 bases in between. The CDR3 has 14 amino acids. Germline V CDR1 and CDR2: GTSNPN, SVGIG (reference sequence). The CDR3 nucleotides read TGTGCCTGGACCCAGCAGGGTTCGATCGGAAAACTGTTTTTT. Translating gives CAWTQQGSIGKLFF.

This clone was detected only a few times. This sequence joins TRBV6-4 and TRBJ2-1, with TRBD2 matching 8 bases. Germline CDR1 MRHNA, CDR2 SNTAGT. There are 15 residues in the CDR3. After removal of 2 bases from V and 2 bases from J, the junction contained 2 bases not matched to a gene. As DNA, the CDR3 is TGTGCCAGCAGTGACCGGGGGGGGACCTACAATGAGCAGTTCTTC. Its translation is CASSDRGGTYNEQFF.

V is TRBV15 and J is TRBJ1-2; TRBD1 agrees at 7 bases. Germline CDR1 and CDR2: LNHNV and YYDKDF (reference sequence). Germline trimming cut 1 base from V and 4 bases from J; bases unmatched to any gene: 9. This CDR3 region has 16 residues. Here the CDR3 reads CATSRGLGGEGYGYTF. The CDR3 DNA reads TGTGCCACCAGCAGAGGGTTAGGGGGCGAGGGCTATGGCTACACCTTC. The full variable domain, in which reference TRBV15 and TRBJ1-2 provide the parts outside the CDR3, is DAMVIQNPRYQVTQFGKPVTLSCSQTLNHNVMYWYQQKSSQAPKLLFHYYDKDFNNEADTPDNFQSRRPNTSFCFLDIRSPGLGDTAMYLCATSRGLGGEGYGYTFGSGTRLTVV.

CDR3 bases: TGTGCCAGCAGCCCCCGGGGTAGCGGGGCTTATGGGGAGCTGTTTTTT. Translated, it gives CASSPRGSGAYGELFF. V usage is TRBV7-7 and J usage is TRBJ2-2; 8 nucleotides match TRBD2. The V gene end was trimmed by 5 bases and the J gene end by 8 bases; junction bases not matched to a gene: 13. The germline V gene encodes CDR1 SSHAT and CDR2 FNYEAQ (reference sequence). The CDR3 consists of 16 residues.

The V call is TRBV6-1, the J call TRBJ1-1, with 9 bases identical to TRBD1. This CDR3 region has 15 residues. V lost 4 bases to trimming and J lost 2 bases; unmatched junction nucleotides: 5. Germline lookup yields CDR1 MNHNS and CDR2 SASEGT. CDR3 region: CASSGWGQGNTEAFF. The CDR3 DNA reads TGTGCCAGCAGTGGTTGGGGACAGGGAAACACTGAAGCTTTCTTT.

The rearrangement uses TRBV28 and TRBJ2-6; D is undetermined. The CDR3 is 15 amino acids. In germline, CDR1 is MDHEN, CDR2 SYDVKM. V was cut by 2 bases and J by 0 bases, with 5 bases left in between. Written as DNA, the CDR3 is TGTGCCAGCAGTTTAGGTAGCTCTGGGGCCAACGTCCTGACTTTC. Translation gives CASSLGSSGANVLTF.

This clone was seen a single time. The chain uses TRBV6-1 and TRBJ2-5; D gene uncertain. CDR3 size: 14 residues. V gave up 5 bases and J gave up 7 bases, with 17 bases separating them. CDR1 MNHNS and CDR2 SASEGT come from the germline V gene. For the CDR3, the DNA is TGTGCCAGCAGTTATGGTGAGACAAAAAGGACCCAGTACTTC. Its protein is CASSYGETKRTQYF.

The chain joins TRBV19 to TRBJ2-1, with TRBD2 as a possible D gene (7 bases). CDR1 is LNHDA, CDR2 SQIVND, per germline (reference sequence). Trimming stripped 6 bases from V and 12 bases from J, with 27 bases between. The CDR3 extends over 16 amino acids. CDR3 nucleotides: TGTGCCAGTAGCCCGATTACCGGGGGGCCCGGGTTGGGGCAGTTCTTC. Translation gives CASSPITGGPGLGQFF.

The rearrangement links TRBV9 to TRBJ2-2; perhaps TRBD1 as D (6 bases). The CDR3 has 16 residues. The germline V gene has CDR1 SGDLS and CDR2 YYNGEE. Deletions cut 2 bases from V and 5 bases from J, with 16 bases between. CDR3 in amino acids: CASSVRFDRTTGELFF. The DNA for the CDR3 is TGTGCCAGCAGCGTCCGTTTCGACAGGACAACCGGGGAGCTGTTTTTT.

The rearrangement joins TRBV5-1 to TRBJ2-3; 7 bases line up with TRBD2. The germline V gene has CDR1 SGHRS and CDR2 YFSETQ. V shed 6 bases, J shed 4 bases, and the junction held 5 bases outside the gene matches. The CDR3 sequence is 13 residues long. CDR3: CASNRGDADTQYF. As DNA, the CDR3 is TGCGCCAGCAACCGGGGGGACGCAGATACGCAGTATTTT.

This clone was seen a handful of times. The chain joins TRBV18 to TRBJ1-2, with TRBD1 matching 8 bases. Losses at the gene ends were 1 base for V and 4 bases for J; bases not matched to a gene: 14. The CDR3 sequence is 18 residues long. From germline, CDR1 is KGHSH and CDR2 LQKENI. In DNA form, the CDR3 reads TGTGCCAGCTCACCACAGCAGGGGGCGGAGGCTCTAGGCTATGGCTACACCTTC. Protein: CASSPQQGAEALGYGYTF.

The gene calls are TRBV25-1 and TRBJ1-2, with 8 bases that match TRBD1. The germline V gene has CDR1 MGHDK and CDR2 SYGVNS. V dropped 5 bases and J dropped 6; count of bases not matched to a gene: 11. The CDR3 runs to 15 residues. CDR3 loop: CASSPGQGFMDGYTF. In DNA, the CDR3 is TGTGCCAGCAGTCCTGGACAGGGATTTATGGATGGCTACACCTTC.

V and J are TRBV19 and TRBJ1-2, with D perhaps TRBD1 (5 bases). The CDR3 is 15 amino acids. Germline V gene sequence: CDR1 LNHDA, CDR2 SQIVND (reference sequence). Trimming removed 6 bases at V and 0 bases at J, with 14 bases between. CDR3 nucleotides: TGTGCCAGTAGCGCTAGACAGATCTCTAACTATGGCTACACCTTC. This translates into CASSARQISNYGYTF.

The chain is built from TRBV2 and TRBJ1-2; possibly TRBD1 for D (5 bases). The germline V gene has CDR1 SNHLY and CDR2 FYNNEI. Deletions cut 11 bases from V and 4 bases from J, with 20 bases between. The CDR3 has 14 residues. The CDR3 nucleotides are TGTGCCGGAGTGGAGACAGTGCACTCCTATGGCTACACCTTC. Translated: CAGVETVHSYGYTF.

V gene TRBV5-4 combines with J gene TRBJ1-1; no clear D gene. The CDR3 is 13 amino acids. The V gene lost 2 bases and the J gene lost 0 bases, with 5 bases spanning the gap. Germline V gives CDR1 SGHNT, CDR2 YYREEE (reference sequence). The CDR3: CASSLRVNTEAFF. CDR3 nucleotide sequence: TGTGCCAGCAGCTTAAGAGTGAACACTGAAGCTTTCTTT.

The chain combines TRBV21-1 with TRBJ1-1; TRBD1, the table's D call, lacks a check against the DNA. TRBV21-1 represents a pseudogene. The CDR3 length is 16 residues. The CDR3: CASKSRTGKWNTEAFF. The CDR3 nucleotides are TGTGCCAGCAAATCCCGGACAGGGAAATGGAACACTGAAGCTTTCTTT.